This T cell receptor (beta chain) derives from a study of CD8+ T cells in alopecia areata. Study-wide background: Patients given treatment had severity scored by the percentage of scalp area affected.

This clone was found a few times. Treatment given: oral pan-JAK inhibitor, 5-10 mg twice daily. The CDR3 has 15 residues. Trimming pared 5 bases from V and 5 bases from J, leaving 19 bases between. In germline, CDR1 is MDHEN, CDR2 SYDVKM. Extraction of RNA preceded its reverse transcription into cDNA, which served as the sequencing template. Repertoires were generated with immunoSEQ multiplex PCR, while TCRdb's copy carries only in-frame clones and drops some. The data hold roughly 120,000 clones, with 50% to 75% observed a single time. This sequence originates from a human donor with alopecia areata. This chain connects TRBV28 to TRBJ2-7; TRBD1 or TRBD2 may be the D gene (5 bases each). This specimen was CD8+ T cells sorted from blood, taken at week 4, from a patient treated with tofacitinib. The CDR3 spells CASSAVPGPLHEQYF. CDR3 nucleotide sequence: TGTGCCAGCAGTGCCGTCCCGGGACCCTTGCACGAGCAGTACTTC.